The following is a TCR beta chain sequence with its context. Its antigen remains unidentified. No base quality values were provided; no much bigger clone lies one nucleotide off. Trimming takes 0 bases from V and 7 bases from J, and the germline ends sit 12 bases apart. The germline V gene (reference sequence) specifies SEHNR as CDR1 and FQNEAQ as CDR2. Taken from cysteine to phenylalanine, the CDR3 has 14 residues. CDR3 DNA is the only sequence kept; it has 42 bases, read in frame from the first base. The data are from a study of technical replicates of blood from several donors (dated by TCRdb to 2016 to 2017). The protocol used for the library was the immunoSEQ multiplex PCR assay. Sourced from immuneACCESS, this table was stored by TCRdb with only in-frame sequences that have V and J called. A share of the clones is absent; for the studies checked, an unresolved V gene accounts for under half, and the remainder has no known explanation. The sample data list roughly 80,000 clones, and over 90% of these were observed just once. The top ten hold around 0.4% of the sample.

This clonotype was sampled from a human donor in good health. The rearranged chain carries TRBV7-9 and TRBJ1-1; TRBD1 is possibly the D segment (6 matching bases). Sequences were obtained from T cells isolated from PBMCs. The DNA reads as follows: TGTGCCAGCAGCTTAGCGAACGGGGGGCTTGAAGCTTTCTTT. Translated, this is CASSLANGGLEAFF.